This TCR beta chain was sequenced in a study of CD8 T cells in ankylosing spondylitis. Notes on the study in general: Reported data indicate significant enrichment of disease-linked clones within matched ankylosing spondylitis synovial fluid.

This CDR3 region has 14 residues. The germline CDR1 and CDR2 sequences are LGHDT and YNNKEL (reference sequence). V lost 4 bases to trimming and J lost 2 bases; unmatched junction nucleotides: 3. Libraries for TCR beta were made by quantitative 5'-RACE with molecular barcodes. TCRdb reanalysed the 5' RACE reads using MiXCR and keeps one entry per CDR3 protein. Of about 250,000 distinct CDR3 sequences listed, about a sixth are singletons. A note on this clonotype: The antigen remains undetermined.

Sequenced material: blood, either unsorted or a sorted T cell fraction (not recorded which). The source is a male donor with ankylosing spondylitis or in good health (not recorded which). The chain recombines TRBV3-1 with TRBJ2-5; 8 bases match TRBD2. CDR3 sequence: CASSRSGAQETQYF. The CDR3 coding sequence is TGTGCCAGCAGCCGTAGCGGGGCTCAAGAGACCCAGTACTTC.